This is a list of T cell receptor beta chains from one sample in a study of early T cells in non-severe SARS-CoV-2 infection. TCRdb re-analysed the 5' RACE reads in MiXCR, keeping a single row per CDR3 protein. The top ten hold 0.58% of the sample, which has around 86,000 distinct CDR3 sequences, around 15% seen once. What was sequenced was whole blood. These receptors were collected from an adult who was a healthcare worker with PCR-confirmed SARS-CoV-2 infection or an uninfected control (not recorded which). Both conserved end residues are part of each CDR3. D genes are given only for firm matches. Not every row has a clone size; where given, it reads once, few, many or a size class.

.	few	TRBV2	TRBJ2-5	CASSLSSGETQYF	TGTGCCAGCAGTTTATCCTCGGGGGAGACCCAGTACTTC
.	.	TRBV18	TRBJ2-3	CASSPPGRGTDTQYF	TGTGCCAGCTCACCCCCCGGGCGAGGCACAGATACGCAGTATTTT
.	.	TRBV5-1	TRBJ2-5	CASSFWSGQTETQYF	TGCGCCAGCAGCTTTTGGAGCGGACAGACGGAGACCCAGTACTTC
TRBD2	.	TRBV14	TRBJ2-5	CASSFGLAGGKETQYF	TGTGCCAGCAGCTTCGGACTAGCGGGAGGAAAAGAGACCCAGTACTTC
.	few	TRBV12-3/TRBV12-4	TRBJ1-5	CASSFSGDSNQPQHF	TGTGCCAGCAGTTTCTCAGGGGATAGCAATCAGCCCCAGCATTTT
.	.	TRBV29-1	TRBJ2-1	CSVERFPFF	TGCAGCGTTGAAAGGTTCCCGTTCTTC
.	.	TRBV12-3/TRBV12-4	TRBJ2-4	CASSPRGGVINIQYF	TGTGCCAGCAGTCCACGAGGCGGGGTGATAAACATTCAGTACTTC
.	many	TRBV30	TRBJ1-1	CAWSRGIGITEAFF	TGTGCCTGGAGTCGAGGGATTGGAATCACTGAAGCTTTCTTT
TRBD1	.	TRBV12-3/TRBV12-4	TRBJ1-4	CASSETGQRNEKLFF	TGTGCCAGCAGTGAGACGGGACAGCGAAATGAAAAACTGTTTTTT
.	.	TRBV18	TRBJ2-3	CASSPDGPRVDTQYF	TGTGCCAGCTCACCAGACGGTCCCCGGGTCGATACGCAGTATTTT
.	.	TRBV7-3	TRBJ2-5	CASSSNQETQYF	TGTGCCAGCAGTTCCAACCAAGAGACCCAGTACTTC
.	many	TRBV4-2	TRBJ1-2	CASSQELTVYGYTF	TGTGCCAGCAGCCAAGAATTAACGGTCTATGGCTACACCTTC
TRBD2	.	TRBV4-1	TRBJ2-1	CASSLTRSAVGGIYEQFF	TGCGCCAGCAGCCTAACGCGATCAGCTGTCGGGGGGATCTATGAGCAGTTCTTC
.	many	TRBV29-1	TRBJ2-3	CSVESATERSTDTQYF	TGCAGCGTTGAGTCAGCCACGGAACGGAGCACAGATACGCAGTATTTT
.	.	TRBV12-3/TRBV12-4	TRBJ2-1	CASSFLRLANQQFF	TGTGCCAGCAGTTTTTTGAGACTTGCGAATCAGCAGTTCTTC
.	.	TRBV3-1	TRBJ1-1	CASRGGTEAFF	TGTGCCAGCAGGGGGGGGACTGAAGCTTTCTTT
.	.	TRBV12-3/TRBV12-4	TRBJ2-3	CASRTGTDTQYF	TGTGCCAGCAGAACTGGCACAGATACGCAGTATTTT
TRBD1	.	TRBV29-1	TRBJ1-1	CSVTGRLNTEAFF	TGCAGCGTGACAGGGAGATTGAACACTGAAGCTTTCTTT
.	.	TRBV7-9	TRBJ1-3	CASSLARTPEYSGNTIYF	TGTGCCAGCAGCTTAGCAAGGACACCGGAATACTCTGGAAACACCATATATTTT
.	.	TRBV5-1	TRBJ2-1	CASGTGGLTYNEQFF	TGCGCCAGCGGGACGGGGGGCCTAACCTACAATGAGCAGTTCTTC
.	.	TRBV5-1	TRBJ1-2	CASSLDRYGYTF	TGCGCCAGCAGCTTGGATCGTTATGGCTACACCTTC
.	few	TRBV27	TRBJ2-1	CASGMVGGAVSF	TGTGCCAGCGGTATGGTTGGGGGGGCCGTGTCCTTC
.	few	TRBV6-6	TRBJ2-6	CASSYSRDLAGANVLTF	TGTGCCAGCAGTTACTCGAGGGACTTAGCTGGGGCCAACGTCCTGACTTTC